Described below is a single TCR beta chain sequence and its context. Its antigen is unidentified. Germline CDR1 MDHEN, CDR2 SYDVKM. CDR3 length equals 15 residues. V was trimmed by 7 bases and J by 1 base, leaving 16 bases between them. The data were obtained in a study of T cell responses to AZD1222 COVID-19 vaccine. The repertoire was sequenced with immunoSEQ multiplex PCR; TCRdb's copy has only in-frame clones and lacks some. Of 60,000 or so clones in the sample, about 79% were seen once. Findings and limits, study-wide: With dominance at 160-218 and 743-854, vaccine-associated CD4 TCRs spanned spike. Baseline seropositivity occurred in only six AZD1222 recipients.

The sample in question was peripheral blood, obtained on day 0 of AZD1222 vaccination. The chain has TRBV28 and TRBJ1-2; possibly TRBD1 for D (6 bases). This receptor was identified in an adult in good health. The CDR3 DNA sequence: TGTGCCAGCACCCAAGGGGGGGCCTTTAACTATGGCTACACCTTC. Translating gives CASTQGGAFNYGYTF.